A single sample is the source of the 20 T cell receptor beta chains below, sequenced in a study of blood T cell repertoires in COVID-19. The protocol was immunoSEQ multiplex PCR, while the TCRdb copy is restricted to in-frame clones and leaves out a portion. The sample contains about 120,000 clones, approximately 81% of which appear only once. The source material was peripheral blood. The receptor source for this set is a man aged 35 to 55 with acute or convalescent COVID-19.

The V gene is TRBV12-3 or TRBV12-4, the J gene TRBJ1-5; D remains ambiguous. The CDR3 totals 12 residues. V dropped 8 bases and J dropped 3 bases, with 8 bases sitting between them. CDR3 nucleotides: TGTGCCAGCGGACTGGACAATCAGCCCCAGCATTTT. It specifies CASGLDNQPQHF.

This clone was observed a single time. The gene calls are TRBV6-5 and TRBJ2-4; D unresolved. V shed 5 bases and J shed 0 bases, with 8 bases lying between them. Germline loops: CDR1 MNHEY, CDR2 SVGAGI. This CDR3 spans 14 amino acids. In nucleotides, the CDR3 is TGTGCCAGCAGTACCAGACTAGCCAAAAACATTCAGTACTTC. Amino acids: CASSTRLAKNIQYF.

The chain recombines TRBV6-4 with TRBJ1-2; D is unclear. The length of the CDR3 is 13 residues. From germline, CDR1 is MRHNA and CDR2 SNTAGT. V was cut by 3 bases and J by 3 bases, with 8 bases left in between. The CDR3 sequence is CASSEWGDYGYTF. CDR3 coding DNA: TGTGCCAGCAGTGAATGGGGAGACTATGGCTACACCTTC.

CDR3 bases: TGTGCCAGCAGCTTAGTCTCTAGCGGGGCCTTCACAGATACGCAGTATTTT. This translates into CASSLVSSGAFTDTQYF. The chain is built from TRBV7-2 and TRBJ2-3; 9 nucleotides agree with TRBD2. Germline V lookup: CDR1 SGHTA, CDR2 FQGNSA. The CDR3 totals 17 residues. Germline trimming cut 1 base from V and 2 bases from J; bases unmatched to any gene: 7. Complete variable domain (other parts from reference TRBV7-2 and TRBJ2-3): GAGVSQSPSNKVTEKGKDVELRCDPISGHTALYWYRQSLGQGLEFLIYFQGNSAPDKSGLPSDRFSAERTGGSVSTLTIQRTQQEDSAVYLCASSLVSSGAFTDTQYFGPGTRLTVL.

This chain connects TRBV7-9 to TRBJ2-7; 7 bases align to TRBD1. The CDR3 spans 12 residues. J gave up 5 bases and V 5 bases, and 3 bases lay outside the gene matches. Germline V CDR1 and CDR2: SEHNR, FQNEAQ (reference sequence). The CDR3 nucleotides are TGTGCCAGCAGCCCGACAGGGAACGAGCAGTACTTC. This sequence encodes CASSPTGNEQYF.

The gene calls are TRBV28 and TRBJ2-5; TRBD2 matches 7 bases. CDR3 length equals 14 residues. Germline CDR1 and CDR2: MDHEN and SYDVKM. V lost 5 bases, J lost 3 bases, and 6 bases stayed unmatched. CDR3 amino acids: CASSIQRGKETQYF. Here the CDR3 DNA reads TGTGCCAGCAGTATCCAGCGGGGAAAAGAGACCCAGTACTTC.

Only a few counts were recorded for this clone. V usage is TRBV7-3 and J usage is TRBJ1-6, with unresolved D. The CDR3 runs to 15 residues. The ends were cut back, 5 bases at V and 7 bases at J, with 15 bases in the middle. Germline lookup yields CDR1 SGHTA and CDR2 FQGTGA. CDR3 protein: CASSPDPGWNSPLHF. For the CDR3, the DNA is TGTGCCAGCAGCCCAGATCCGGGTTGGAATTCACCCCTCCACTTT.

The rearrangement links TRBV5-1 to TRBJ2-1; 11 nucleotides align to TRBD1. Per germline, CDR1 SGHRS and CDR2 YFSETQ. J gave up 6 bases and V 4 bases, and 6 bases lay outside the gene matches. The CDR3 length is 15 residues. CDR3 residues: CASSGGQGALNEQFF. CDR3 DNA sequence: TGCGCCAGCAGCGGAGGACAGGGGGCGCTCAATGAGCAGTTCTTC.

This chain connects TRBV2 to TRBJ2-3, with no clear D. The CDR3 runs 14 residues. Per germline, CDR1 SNHLY and CDR2 FYNNEI. The V and J ends lost 4 bases and 2 bases respectively, with 10 bases between them. The CDR3 DNA reads TGTGCCAGCAGTGCCCCCTCTCTCACAGATACGCAGTATTTT. Translating it yields CASSAPSLTDTQYF.

This chain connects TRBV11-2 to TRBJ2-7, with D tentatively TRBD2 (5 bases). V lost 4 bases and J lost 5, with 15 bases in between. Germline-derived CDR1 and CDR2 are SGHAT and FQNNGV. The CDR3 contains 14 residues. The CDR3 sequence is CASSSQGLRHEQYF. The CDR3 coding sequence is TGTGCCAGCAGCTCCCAAGGACTTCGGCACGAGCAGTACTTC.

The CDR3 nucleotides are TGTGCCAGCAGCAAGGGGACAGGGGGGTATGGCTACACCTTC. The encoded protein is CASSKGTGGYGYTF. This sequence joins TRBV27 and TRBJ1-2; TRBD1 matches at 11 bases. CDR3 length equals 14 residues. Germline V gene lookup returns CDR1 MNHEY and CDR2 SMNVEV (reference sequence). V lost 6 bases and J lost 5; bases outside the gene matches: 5.

This chain links TRBV5-1 with TRBJ1-2; 7 bases map to TRBD1. V lost 0 bases to trimming and J lost 7 bases; unmatched junction nucleotides: 9. Germline CDR1 is SGHRS and CDR2 is YFSETQ. The CDR3 spans 15 residues. The CDR3 DNA follows: TGCGCCAGCAGCTTGGATTCAGGGGGTTTTTCTGGCTACACCTTC. This gives the protein CASSLDSGGFSGYTF.

The chain couples TRBV18 to TRBJ1-2; no clear D. The CDR3 extends over 16 amino acids. The V end was cut by 3 bases, the J end by 4 bases, with 18 bases between. Per the germline V gene, CDR1 is KGHSH and CDR2 is LQKENI. The CDR3: CASSPPAAGLFYGYTF. The CDR3 region has the DNA TGTGCCAGCTCACCCCCCGCGGCCGGCTTGTTCTATGGCTACACCTTC.

This clone was recorded a few times. The rearrangement uses TRBV2 and TRBJ1-2; the D is unclear. CDR3 length: 14 amino acids. The germline V gene has CDR1 SNHLY and CDR2 FYNNEI. V dropped 2 bases and J dropped 8 bases, with 15 bases sitting between them. CDR3 sequence (DNA): TGTGCCAGCAGTGAACGGACGCCGGCGGGCGGCTACACCTTC. Its translation is CASSERTPAGGYTF.

J is TRBJ1-1 and V is TRBV3-1 (or the pseudogene TRBV3-2), with D tentatively TRBD1 (5 bases). V was trimmed by 7 bases and J by 2 bases, leaving 11 bases between them. This CDR3 contains 13 residues. Germline CDR1 reads LGHDT; CDR2 reads YNNKEL (reference sequence). CDR3 sequence: CASTTGPNTEAFF. CDR3 DNA: TGTGCCAGCACTACAGGTCCTAACACTGAAGCTTTCTTT.

The chain recombines TRBV5-4 with TRBJ2-7, with TRBD2 matching over 15 bases. The CDR3 is 17 amino acids. V lost 4 bases to trimming and J lost 4 bases; unmatched junction nucleotides: 9. CDR1 is SGHNT and CDR2 is YYREEE in the germline V gene (reference sequence). In nucleotides, the CDR3 is TGTGCCAGCAGCCGGGGGACTAGCGGGGGGAGTCTTTACGAGCAGTACTTC. It encodes CASSRGTSGGSLYEQYF.

V and J are TRBV18 and TRBJ2-7; TRBD2 might be the D (6 bases). This CDR3 spans 15 amino acids. V lost 0 bases to trimming and J lost 2 bases, with 11 bases between them. Germline lookup yields CDR1 KGHSH and CDR2 LQKENI. The CDR3 bases are TGTGCCAGCTCACCACCAGCGGGCCTAGCCTACGAGCAGTACTTC. Protein product: CASSPPAGLAYEQYF.

The chain joins TRBV6-5 to TRBJ2-2; D is ambiguous. V lost 6 bases, J lost 1 base, and 6 bases lay in between. This CDR3 has 13 amino acids. Germline V gives CDR1 MNHEY, CDR2 SVGAGI. The CDR3: CASRRVNTGELFF. In nucleotides, the CDR3 is TGTGCCAGCAGACGGGTGAACACCGGGGAGCTGTTTTTT.

The chain joins TRBV6-5 to TRBJ1-2; the D gene is possibly TRBD1 (6 bases). Germline values: CDR1 MNHEY, CDR2 SVGAGI. The CDR3 contains 13 residues. Between the trimmed V and J ends, which lost 8 bases and 4 bases, there was a span of 14 bases. CDR3 protein: CASFGQMRYGYTF. In DNA form, the CDR3 reads TGTGCCAGCTTCGGACAGATGCGCTATGGCTACACCTTC.

The chain is built from TRBV19 and TRBJ1-5; 9 positions match TRBD1. After removal of 7 bases from V and 6 bases from J, the junction contained 13 bases not matched to a gene. Germline-derived CDR1 and CDR2 are LNHDA and SQIVND (reference sequence). The CDR3 runs 16 residues. Here the CDR3 DNA reads TGTGCCAGTACCCAAGGGACAGGGCGAGAGGGTCAGCCCCAGCATTTT. Translation: CASTQGTGREGQPQHF.